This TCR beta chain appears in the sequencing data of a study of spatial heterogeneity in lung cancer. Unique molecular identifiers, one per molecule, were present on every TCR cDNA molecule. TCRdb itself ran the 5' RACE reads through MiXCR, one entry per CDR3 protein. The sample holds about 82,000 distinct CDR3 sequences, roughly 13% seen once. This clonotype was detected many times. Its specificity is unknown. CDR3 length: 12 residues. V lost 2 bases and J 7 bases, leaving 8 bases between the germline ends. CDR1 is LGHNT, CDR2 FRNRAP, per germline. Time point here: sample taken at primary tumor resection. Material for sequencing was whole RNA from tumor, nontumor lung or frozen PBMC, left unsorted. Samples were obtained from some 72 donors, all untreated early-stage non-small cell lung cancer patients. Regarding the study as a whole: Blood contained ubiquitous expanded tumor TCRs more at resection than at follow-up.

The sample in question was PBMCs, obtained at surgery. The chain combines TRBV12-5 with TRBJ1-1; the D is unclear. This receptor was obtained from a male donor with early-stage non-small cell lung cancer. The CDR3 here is CASGLNRFEAFF. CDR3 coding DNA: TGTGCTAGTGGTTTGAATCGCTTTGAAGCTTTCTTT. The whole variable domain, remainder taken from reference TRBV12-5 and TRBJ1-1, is DARVTQTPRHKVTEMGQEVTMRCQPILGHNTVFWYRQTMMQGLELLAYFRNRAPLDDSGMPKDRFSAEMPDATLATLKIQPSEPRDSAVYFCASGLNRFEAFFGQGTRLTVV.